This TCR beta chain was identified in a study of blood T cell repertoires in COVID-19. Turning to the study itself: Both acute and convalescent COVID-19 samples were obtained from the United States, Italy and Spain. The cDNA or gDNA used as material had been derived from T cells, B-cell-depleted T cells, or PBMCs.

V lost 4 bases, J lost 7 bases, and 18 bases lay in between. The germline CDR1 and CDR2 sequences are SGHRS and YFSETQ. This CDR3 contains 15 residues. Under the authors' procedure: Cell counts per sample came from amplifying reference gene primers. Sequencing used immunoSEQ multiplex PCR; TCRdb keeps in-frame clones, though not all of them. Clone size and the V and J calls come from that table; the DNA yielded D and trimming. Altogether around 180,000 clones are present, more than 70% being singletons, with the ten largest covering roughly 4%. Sequencing was done on a sample of peripheral blood. The rearrangement uses TRBV5-1 and TRBJ2-4; possible D gene TRBD2, 6 bases. This TCR was sampled from a woman aged 25 to 45 with acute or convalescent COVID-19. The CDR3 bases are TGCGCCAGCAGCCTCCCGGGGACTTCCTACAACATTCAGTACTTC. It specifies CASSLPGTSYNIQYF. Combining the CDR3 with reference TRBV5-1 and TRBJ2-4 gives the whole variable domain KAGVTQTPRYLIKTRGQQVTLSCSPISGHRSVSWYQQTPGQGLQFLFEYFSETQRNKGNFPGRFSGRQFSNSRSEMNVSTLELGDSALYLCASSLPGTSYNIQYFGAGTRLSVL.